The clone carrying this T cell receptor beta chain was counted at least ten times. The target antigen is unknown. The CDR3 sequence is 16 residues long. V was pared by 5 bases and J by 6 bases, with 12 bases of the junction left unmatched. The data stem from a study of T-cell reconstitution after alpha-beta-depleted transplantation in children. Study conclusions and caveats: Expanded clones from the graft, numbering several hundred, reportedly supplied alpha-beta T cells about two months after transplant. T-cell counts and diversity at one year following transplant were attributed mainly to newly produced T cells.

Unique molecular identifiers were incorporated when the TCRbeta library was constructed. From the PCR reads, TCRdb called clonotypes with MiXCR, one entry per CDR3 protein. The data contain about 300,000 distinct CDR3 sequences, roughly 9.1% of them seen just once; the ten biggest clones take up around 7.5%. The V and J genes are TRBV12-3 or TRBV12-4 and TRBJ2-1; 8 positions agree with TRBD2. Here the sequenced sample was PBMCs, taken before TCRalphabeta/CD19-depleted stem cell transplant. This clonotype was sampled from a boy under three years old with acute myeloid leukemia, due to receive a stem cell transplant. The CDR3 coding sequence is TGTGCCAGCAGTGCCTATAGCGGGAAGCCCTTCAATGAGCAGTTCTTC. This codes for CASSAYSGKPFNEQFF.